A single sample is the source of the 6 T cell receptor beta chains below, sequenced in a study of blood T cells in healthy people across ages. For the second PCR, which ran for about 6 to 12 cycles, a sample-barcoded 5' primer and a J-beta primer mix were used. MiXCR, applied by TCRdb to the 5' RACE reads, yields one record per CDR3 protein. The sample lists approximately 1.5 million distinct CDR3 sequences, roughly a third occurring once. Sequenced: blood. The receptors originated from a woman aged 25 to 39 in good health.

This chain joins TRBV7-9 and TRBJ2-7; D is unresolved. With 0 bases removed from V and 7 bases from J, the gap between germline ends came to 13 bases. The CDR3 loop spans 14 amino acids. Germline CDR1 reads SEHNR; CDR2 reads FQNEAQ (reference sequence). CDR3 residues: CASSLAGLASEQYF. The CDR3 DNA follows: TGTGCCAGCAGCTTAGCCGGGTTGGCGAGTGAGCAGTACTTC.

V is TRBV6-1 and J is TRBJ1-2, with D possibly matching TRBD1 (5 bases). This CDR3 comprises 14 residues. V was cut by 1 base and J by 2 bases, with 8 bases left in between. Germline V gene lookup returns CDR1 MNHNS and CDR2 SASEGT. CDR3 nucleotide sequence: TGTGCCAGCAGTGAAGGGGGCAGCAACTATGGCTACACCTTC. This codes for CASSEGGSNYGYTF.

A few counts support this clonotype. The chain links TRBV5-5 to TRBJ2-7; D gene ambiguous. Trimming left V 3 bases short and J 1 base short, with 14 bases between. CDR3 length equals 15 residues. Per the germline V gene, CDR1 is SGHKS and CDR2 is YYEKEE (reference sequence). DNA for the CDR3: TGTGCCAGCAGCTATCCTCTGGATGCTTCCTACGAGCAGTACTTC. Translated, it gives CASSYPLDASYEQYF.

Worth noting for this clonotype: Sequence at one end of the junction differs from germline and may be a read error. V and J are TRBV11-2 and TRBJ2-3; D might be TRBD2 (6 bases). This CDR3 spans 14 amino acids. Germline V gene data show CDR1 as SGHAT and CDR2 as FQNNGV. In DNA, the CDR3 is TGTGCCAGCAGCAATGGACTACCCACAGATACGCCGTATTTT. This sequence encodes CASSNGLPTDTPYF.

The CDR3 DNA reads TGCAGCGCGACATCGCCGGGACATTCCTACAATGAGCAGTACTTC. Translating it yields CSATSPGHSYNEQYF. The chain couples TRBV29-1 to TRBJ2-1; tentatively, D is TRBD1 (6 bases). The DNA end lines up better with TRBJ2-7; the J call may be wrong. The CDR3 is 15 amino acids. Germline loops: CDR1 SQVTM, CDR2 ANQGSEA.

This clonotype was found a few times. The CDR3 DNA follows: TGTGCCAGCAGTTTATCTACAGGGGACGCGACATACGAGCAGTACTTC. It is translated as CASSLSTGDATYEQYF. This chain connects TRBV27 to TRBJ2-7; TRBD1 matches 7 bases. V was clipped by 0 bases and J by 4 bases; unmatched bases: 9. CDR3 length equals 16 residues. The germline V gene encodes CDR1 MNHEY and CDR2 SMNVEV (reference sequence).